This T cell receptor beta chain emerged from a study of blood T cells in healthy people across ages. Study summary: Per two T cells, template switching captured roughly one barcoded beta molecule. Study-wide points: With age, beta diversity per million T cells declined roughly linearly, significantly by 30 to 40.

Extractions gave at least 6 micrograms of total RNA per sample. About this clonotype: Its target is unknown.

Primers used in a second PCR of roughly 7 to 12 cycles were a sample-barcoded 5' primer and a J-beta primer mix. Each sample yielded at least 2.5 million CDR3-containing paired-end reads. Via MiXCR, TCRdb re-called the 5' RACE reads, giving one row per CDR3 protein. The table records about 800,000 distinct CDR3 sequences, about three fifths of them present only once. Sample: blood. The TCR sequence derives from a man younger than 40 in good health.

CDR3 loop: CASSQVSSVNYGYTF. Here the CDR3 DNA reads TGCGCCAGCAGCCAAGTGAGTTCGGTTAACTATGGCTACACCTTC. The chain joins TRBV4-1 to TRBJ1-2; D remains unclear. The CDR3 spans 15 residues. V was clipped by 1 base and J by 1 base, with 10 bases between them. Germline loops: CDR1 MGHRA, CDR2 YSYEKL.